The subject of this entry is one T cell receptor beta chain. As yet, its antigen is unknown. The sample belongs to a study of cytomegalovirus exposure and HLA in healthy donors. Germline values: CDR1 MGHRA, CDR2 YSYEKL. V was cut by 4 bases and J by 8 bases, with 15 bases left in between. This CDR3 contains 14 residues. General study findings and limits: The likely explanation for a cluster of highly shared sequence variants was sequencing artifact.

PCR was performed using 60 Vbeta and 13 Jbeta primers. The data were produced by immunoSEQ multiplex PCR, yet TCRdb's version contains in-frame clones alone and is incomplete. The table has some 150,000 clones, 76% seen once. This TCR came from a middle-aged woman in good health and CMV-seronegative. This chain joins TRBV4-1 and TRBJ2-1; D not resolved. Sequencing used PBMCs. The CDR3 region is CASSRAPVMDEQFF. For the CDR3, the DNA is TGCGCCAGCAGCCGGGCACCCGTAATGGATGAGCAGTTCTTC.